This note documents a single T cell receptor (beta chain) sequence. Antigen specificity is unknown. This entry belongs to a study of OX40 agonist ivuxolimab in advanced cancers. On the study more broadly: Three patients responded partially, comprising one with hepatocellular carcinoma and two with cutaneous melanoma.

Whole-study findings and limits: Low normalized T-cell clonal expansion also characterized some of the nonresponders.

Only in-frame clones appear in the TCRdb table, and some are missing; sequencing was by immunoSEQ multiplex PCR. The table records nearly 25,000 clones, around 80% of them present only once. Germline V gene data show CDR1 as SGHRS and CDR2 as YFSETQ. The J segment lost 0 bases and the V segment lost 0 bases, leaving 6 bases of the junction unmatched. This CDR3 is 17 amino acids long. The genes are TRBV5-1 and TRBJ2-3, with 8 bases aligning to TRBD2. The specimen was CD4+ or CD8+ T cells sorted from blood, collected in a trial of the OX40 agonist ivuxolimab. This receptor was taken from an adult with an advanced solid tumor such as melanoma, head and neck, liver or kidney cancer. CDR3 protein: CASSLAGGVRSTDTQYF. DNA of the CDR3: TGCGCCAGCAGCTTGGCGGGGGGGGTCAGAAGCACAGATACGCAGTATTTT.